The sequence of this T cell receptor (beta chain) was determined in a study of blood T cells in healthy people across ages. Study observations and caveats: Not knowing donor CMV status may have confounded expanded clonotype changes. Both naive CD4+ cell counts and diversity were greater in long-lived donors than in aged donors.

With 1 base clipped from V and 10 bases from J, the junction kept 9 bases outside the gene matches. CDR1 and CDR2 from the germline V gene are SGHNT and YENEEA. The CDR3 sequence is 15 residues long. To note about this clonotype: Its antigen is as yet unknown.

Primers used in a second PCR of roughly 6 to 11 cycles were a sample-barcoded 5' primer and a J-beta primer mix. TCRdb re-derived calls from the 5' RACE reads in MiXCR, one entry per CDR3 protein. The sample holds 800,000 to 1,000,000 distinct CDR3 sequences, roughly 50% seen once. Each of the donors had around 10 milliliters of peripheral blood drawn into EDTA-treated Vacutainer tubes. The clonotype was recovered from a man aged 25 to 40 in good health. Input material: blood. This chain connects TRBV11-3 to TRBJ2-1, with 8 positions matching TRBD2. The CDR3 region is CASSLVGGPSGEQFF. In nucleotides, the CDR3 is TGTGCCAGCAGCTTAGTCGGGGGTCCTAGCGGGGAGCAGTTCTTC.